This T cell receptor (beta chain) was captured in a study of CD8+ T cells in alopecia areata. General study findings and limits: Among the top 100, expanded CD8+ clones, as well as scalp clonality, were significantly decreased by tofacitinib.

Following extraction, RNA underwent reverse transcription to cDNA, which served as the sequencing template. The table came from immunoSEQ multiplex PCR; TCRdb's copy has only in-frame clones and leaves some out. Of some 220,000 clones in the sample, about 58% are singletons; the top ten hold around 1.4%. V lost 8 bases and J lost 7, with 15 bases in between. The germline gives CDR1 ENHRY, CDR2 SYGVKD. The CDR3 is 13 residues long. Remarks on this clone: What it recognizes is unknown.

Specified treatment: oral pan-JAK inhibitor, 5-10 mg twice daily. Those with alopecia areata gave lesional scalp punch biopsies and peripheral blood. The authors sorted CD4+ and CD8+ T cells from PBMCs. This chain uses TRBV10-3 with TRBJ2-1, with D perhaps TRBD1 or TRBD2 (5 bases each). The sequence came from a human donor with alopecia areata. The specimen was CD4+ T cells sorted from blood, collected at week 4, from a patient treated with tofacitinib. CDR3 sequence reads: CAISGARENEQFF. The CDR3 DNA reads TGTGCCATCTCCGGGGCCCGGGAAAATGAGCAGTTCTTC.